Listed below are T cell receptor beta chains from one sample, sequenced in a study of T cell responses to AZD1222 COVID-19 vaccine. Clones were sequenced by immunoSEQ multiplex PCR, and TCRdb holds only the in-frame ones, with some missing. The top ten clones hold over 10% of a sample with tens of thousands of clones, approximately 85% of them seen once. Specimen: peripheral blood, collected 28 days after the second AZD1222 dose. The receptor set was obtained from an adult who received the AZD1222 COVID-19 vaccine. Both conserved end residues are part of each CDR3. Size tells how often a clone was seen (once, few, many) or the class of an expanded clone, and some rows leave it out.

>TRBV7-2|once|15|TRBJ1-6
CASSQHGTQDSPLHF
>TRBV11-2|NA|15|TRBJ1-1
CASSLPRGIDTEAFF
>TRBV4-3|NA|12|TRBJ2-1
CASSQGEGEQFF
>TRBV5-4|NA|14|TRBJ2-7
CASRPGTGPYEQYF
>TRBV6-2/TRBV6-3|once|13|TRBJ1-1
CASSSQGGTEAFF
>TRBV27|NA|15|TRBJ2-7
CASSFRPGRSGEQYF
>TRBV5-3|NA|14|TRBJ2-1
CARSPFGARNEQFF
>TRBV4-1|NA|15|TRBJ1-1
CASTTDDRGNTEAFF
>TRBV7-3|once|15|TRBJ2-5
CASSDKALVQETQYF
>TRBV19|once|11|TRBJ1-1
CASSDGKEAFF
>TRBV5-4|NA|14|TRBJ1-1
CASGTGWMNTEAFF
>TRBV3-1/TRBV3-2|few|12|TRBJ2-1
CASSPSAGEQFF
>TRBV6-5|NA|13|TRBJ1-1
CASRRTGDTEAFF
>TRBV28|NA|15|TRBJ1-4
CASSLVPGQNEKLFF
>TRBV4-2|NA|13|TRBJ1-1
CASSQQVSTEAFF
>TRBV3-1/TRBV3-2|NA|16|TRBJ2-1
CASRDRQAGGYNEQFF
>TRBV21-1|NA|15|TRBJ2-5
CASSKGRGGNETQYF
>TRBV3-1/TRBV3-2|NA|15|TRBJ2-5
CASSHSGGGVETQYF
>TRBV19|NA|13|TRBJ1-4
CASNTAPNEKLFF
>TRBV27|once|15|TRBJ2-1
CASSFGSGLYNEQFF
>TRBV11-2|NA|15|TRBJ1-5
CASSLDRGQGWPQHF
>TRBV19|NA|14|TRBJ1-3
CASSIRQYGNTIYF
>TRBV28|NA|15|TRBJ1-5
CASRWGPSSNQPQHF